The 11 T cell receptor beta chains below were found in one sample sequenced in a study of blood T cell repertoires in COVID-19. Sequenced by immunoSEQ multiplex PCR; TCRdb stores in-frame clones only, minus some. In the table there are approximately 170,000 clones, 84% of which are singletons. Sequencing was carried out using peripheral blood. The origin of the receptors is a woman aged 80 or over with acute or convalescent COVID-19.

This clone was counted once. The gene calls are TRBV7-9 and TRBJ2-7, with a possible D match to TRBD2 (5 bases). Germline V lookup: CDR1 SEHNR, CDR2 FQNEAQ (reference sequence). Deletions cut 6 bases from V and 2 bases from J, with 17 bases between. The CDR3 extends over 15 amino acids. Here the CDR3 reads CASSPRRSPTYEQYF. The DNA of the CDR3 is TGTGCCAGCAGTCCCCGGAGGAGCCCCACCTACGAGCAGTACTTC.

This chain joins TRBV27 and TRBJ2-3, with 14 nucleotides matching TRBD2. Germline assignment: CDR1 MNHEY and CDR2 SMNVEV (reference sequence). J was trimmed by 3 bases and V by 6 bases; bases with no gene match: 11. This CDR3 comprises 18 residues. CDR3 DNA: TGTGCCAGCAGACGTGGACTAGCGGGAGGAACTCGAACAGATACGCAGTATTTT. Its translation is CASRRGLAGGTRTDTQYF.

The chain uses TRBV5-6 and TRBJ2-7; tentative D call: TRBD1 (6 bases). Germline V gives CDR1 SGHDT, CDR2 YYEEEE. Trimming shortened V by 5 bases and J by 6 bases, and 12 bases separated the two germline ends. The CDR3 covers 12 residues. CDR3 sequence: CASRSTGAEQYF. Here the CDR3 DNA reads TGTGCCAGCAGATCGACAGGAGCCGAGCAGTACTTC.

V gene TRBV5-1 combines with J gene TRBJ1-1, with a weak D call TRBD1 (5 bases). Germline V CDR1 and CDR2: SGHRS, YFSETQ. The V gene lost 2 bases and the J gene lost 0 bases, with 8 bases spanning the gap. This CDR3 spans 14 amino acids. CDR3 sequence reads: CASSLQDLNTEAFF. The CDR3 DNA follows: TGCGCCAGCAGCTTACAGGACCTGAACACTGAAGCTTTCTTT.

The CDR3 here is CSVRRDTGNTEAFF. DNA of the CDR3: TGCAGCGTCCGCCGGGACACCGGGAACACTGAAGCTTTCTTT. This rearrangement joins TRBV29-1 to TRBJ1-1; possible D gene TRBD1, 6 bases. Trimming removed 6 bases from V and 1 base from J, with 15 bases in between. The CDR3 loop spans 14 amino acids. Germline loops: CDR1 SQVTM, CDR2 ANQGSEA.

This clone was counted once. CDR3 DNA sequence: TGTGCCAGTAACGCGGGAGTTAAGGACAATGAGCAGTTCTTC. Its translation is CASNAGVKDNEQFF. This chain uses TRBV19 with TRBJ2-1, with 7 nucleotides matching TRBD2. Losses at the gene ends were 7 bases for V and 5 bases for J; bases not matched to a gene: 8. CDR1 and CDR2 (germline): LNHDA, SQIVND (reference sequence). The CDR3 totals 14 residues.

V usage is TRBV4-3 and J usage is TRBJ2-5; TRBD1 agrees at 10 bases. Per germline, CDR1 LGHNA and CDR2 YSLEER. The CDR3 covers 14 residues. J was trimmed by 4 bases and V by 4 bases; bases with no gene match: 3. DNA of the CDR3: TGCGCCAGCAGCCTAGGACAGGGGGTAGAGACCCAGTACTTC. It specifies CASSLGQGVETQYF.

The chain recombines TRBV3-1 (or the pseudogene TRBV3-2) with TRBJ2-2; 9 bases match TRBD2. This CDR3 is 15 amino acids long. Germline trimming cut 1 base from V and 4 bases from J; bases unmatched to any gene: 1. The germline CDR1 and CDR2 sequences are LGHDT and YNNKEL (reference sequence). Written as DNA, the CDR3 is TGTGCCAGCAGCCAAGTTAGCGGGAGCACCGGGGAGCTGTTTTTT. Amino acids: CASSQVSGSTGELFF.

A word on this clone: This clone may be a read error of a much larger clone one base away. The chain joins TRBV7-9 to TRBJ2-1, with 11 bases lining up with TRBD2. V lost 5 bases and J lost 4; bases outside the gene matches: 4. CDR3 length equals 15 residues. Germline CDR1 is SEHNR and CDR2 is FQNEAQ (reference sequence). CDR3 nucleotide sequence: TGTGCCAGCAGCCTGGGACTAGCGGAGTACAATGAGCAGTTCTTC. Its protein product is CASSLGLAEYNEQFF.

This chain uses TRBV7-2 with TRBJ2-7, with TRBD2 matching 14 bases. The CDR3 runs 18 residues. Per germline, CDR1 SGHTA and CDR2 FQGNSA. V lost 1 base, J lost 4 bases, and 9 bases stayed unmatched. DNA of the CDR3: TGTGCCAGCAGCTTAGTTGGGACTAGCGGGAGATCAAGATACGAGCAGTACTTC. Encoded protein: CASSLVGTSGRSRYEQYF.

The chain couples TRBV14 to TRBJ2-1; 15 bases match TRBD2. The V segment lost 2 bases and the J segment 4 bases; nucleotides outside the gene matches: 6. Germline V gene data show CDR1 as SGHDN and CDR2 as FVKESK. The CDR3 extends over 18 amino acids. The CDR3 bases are TGTGCCAGCAGCCAAACAGGGACTAGCGGGAGGAATTACAATGAGCAGTTCTTC. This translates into CASSQTGTSGRNYNEQFF.